This T cell receptor beta chain emerged from a study of CD4 T cells in relation to SARS-CoV-2 and coronaviruses. CD4+ T cells from unexposed donors were obtained before the COVID-19 pandemic (2011-2018). After ten to eleven days of culture, CD4+ T cells were isolated. As cell numbers allowed, unexposed-donor CD4+ T cells faced SARS-CoV-2 S/N and four cold-coronavirus spikes. V was pared by 1 base and J by 7 bases, with 20 bases between. The CDR3 has 15 amino acids. Germline V gene data show CDR1 as GTSNPN and CDR2 as SVGIG (reference sequence). About this clone itself: Its antigen is still unknown.

Only in-frame clones appear in the TCRdb table, and some are missing; sequencing was by immunoSEQ multiplex PCR. Seen here are approximately 20,000 clones, about 79% observed once, and the top ten hold around 12%. The chain has TRBV30 and TRBJ2-7, with D possibly being TRBD2 (5 bases). The TCR comes from a human donor in good health. Material for sequencing was CD4+ T cells from PBMCs, cultured in vitro. In DNA, the CDR3 is TGTGCCTGGAGTGGTATGTGGGAGTCGCCCCGGGAGCAGTACTTC. The encoded protein is CAWSGMWESPREQYF.